This T cell receptor beta chain appears in the sequencing data of a study of blood T cell repertoires in COVID-19. About the research overall: The United States, Italy and Spain supplied acute and convalescent COVID-19 samples. T cells, B-cell-depleted T cells, or PBMCs provided the cDNA or gDNA that served as material.

The method was immunoSEQ multiplex PCR; TCRdb's version includes in-frame clones alone and lacks a portion of them. The sample has 150,000 to 250,000 clones, around 94% seen once. From germline, CDR1 is SQVTM and CDR2 ANQGSEA. Trimming took 4 bases from V and 3 from J, leaving 14 bases between them. This CDR3 spans 14 amino acids. Seattle patients were enrolled while actively infected and followed longitudinally. Source material: peripheral blood. The chain has TRBV29-1 and TRBJ2-3, with a possible D match to TRBD1 (5 bases). The clonotype comes from a man aged 30 to 39 with COVID-19, enrolled during active disease. CDR3 sequence (DNA): TGCAGCGTTGCCCCAGGGAAGAAAACAGATACGCAGTATTTT. Amino acids: CSVAPGKKTDTQYF.